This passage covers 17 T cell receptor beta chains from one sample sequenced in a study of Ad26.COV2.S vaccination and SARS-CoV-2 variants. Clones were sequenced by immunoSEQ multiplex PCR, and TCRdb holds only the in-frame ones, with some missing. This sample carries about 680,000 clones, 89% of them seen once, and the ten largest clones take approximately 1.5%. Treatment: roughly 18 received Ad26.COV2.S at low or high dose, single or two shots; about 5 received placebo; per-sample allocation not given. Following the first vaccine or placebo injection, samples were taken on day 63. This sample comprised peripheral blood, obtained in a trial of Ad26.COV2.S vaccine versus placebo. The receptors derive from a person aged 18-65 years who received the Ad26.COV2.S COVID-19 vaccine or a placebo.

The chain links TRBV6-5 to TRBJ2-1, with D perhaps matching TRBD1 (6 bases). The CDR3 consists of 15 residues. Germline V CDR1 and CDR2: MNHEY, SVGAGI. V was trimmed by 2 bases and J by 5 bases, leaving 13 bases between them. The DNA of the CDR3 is TGTGCCAGCAGTTACGGGGACATACTAAACAATGAGCAGTTCTTC. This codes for CASSYGDILNNEQFF.

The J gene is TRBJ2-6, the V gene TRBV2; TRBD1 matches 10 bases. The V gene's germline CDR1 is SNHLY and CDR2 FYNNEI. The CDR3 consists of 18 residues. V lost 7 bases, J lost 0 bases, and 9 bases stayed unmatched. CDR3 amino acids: CASKPGQGPYSGANVLTF. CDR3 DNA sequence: TGTGCCAGCAAACCGGGACAGGGGCCTTACTCTGGGGCCAACGTCCTGACTTTC.

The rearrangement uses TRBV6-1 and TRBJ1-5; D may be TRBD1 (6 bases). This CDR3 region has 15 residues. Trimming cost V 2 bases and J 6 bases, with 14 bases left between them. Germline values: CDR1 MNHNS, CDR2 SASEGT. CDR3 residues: CASSENPDRTQPQHF. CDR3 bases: TGTGCCAGCAGTGAAAACCCGGACAGAACTCAGCCCCAGCATTTT.

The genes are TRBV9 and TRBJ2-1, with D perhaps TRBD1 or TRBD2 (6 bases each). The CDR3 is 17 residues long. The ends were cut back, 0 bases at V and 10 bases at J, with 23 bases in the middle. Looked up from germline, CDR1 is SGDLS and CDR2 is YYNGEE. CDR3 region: CASSVEPLGGPGAEQFF. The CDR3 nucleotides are TGTGCCAGCAGCGTAGAGCCCTTGGGGGGCCCTGGAGCAGAGCAGTTCTTC.

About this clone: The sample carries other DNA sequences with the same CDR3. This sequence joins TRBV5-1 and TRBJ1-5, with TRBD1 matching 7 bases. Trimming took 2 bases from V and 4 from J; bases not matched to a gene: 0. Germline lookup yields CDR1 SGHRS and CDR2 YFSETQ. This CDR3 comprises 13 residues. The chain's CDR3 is CASSLQGNQPQHF. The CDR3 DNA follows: TGCGCCAGCAGCTTACAGGGGAATCAGCCCCAGCATTTT.

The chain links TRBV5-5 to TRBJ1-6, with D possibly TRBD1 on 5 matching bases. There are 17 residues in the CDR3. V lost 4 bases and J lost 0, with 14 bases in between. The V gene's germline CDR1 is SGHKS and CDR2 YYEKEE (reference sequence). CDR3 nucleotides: TGTGCCAGCAGCCGGGACTCTGCGAGCTCCTATAATTCACCCCTCCACTTT. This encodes CASSRDSASSYNSPLHF.

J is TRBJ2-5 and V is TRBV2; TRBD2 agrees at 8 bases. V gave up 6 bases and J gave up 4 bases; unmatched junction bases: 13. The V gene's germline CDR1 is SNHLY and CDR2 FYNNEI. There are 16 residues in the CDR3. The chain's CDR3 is CASSEPRGGRSETQYF. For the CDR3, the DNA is TGTGCCAGCAGCGAGCCCCGCGGGGGGAGGTCAGAGACCCAGTACTTC.

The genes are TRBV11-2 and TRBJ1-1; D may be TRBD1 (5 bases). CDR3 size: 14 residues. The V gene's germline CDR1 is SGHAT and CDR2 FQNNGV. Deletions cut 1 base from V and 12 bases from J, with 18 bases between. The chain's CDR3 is CASSLGDSFLGPFF. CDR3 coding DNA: TGTGCCAGCAGCTTAGGGGACTCTTTCCTAGGCCCTTTCTTT.

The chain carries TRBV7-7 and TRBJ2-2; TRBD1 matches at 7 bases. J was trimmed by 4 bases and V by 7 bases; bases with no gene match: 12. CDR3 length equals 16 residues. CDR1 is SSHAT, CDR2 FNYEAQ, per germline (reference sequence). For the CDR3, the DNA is TGTGCCAGCACCCCATCAGAGACAGGGTCCACCGGGGAGCTGTTTTTT. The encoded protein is CASTPSETGSTGELFF.

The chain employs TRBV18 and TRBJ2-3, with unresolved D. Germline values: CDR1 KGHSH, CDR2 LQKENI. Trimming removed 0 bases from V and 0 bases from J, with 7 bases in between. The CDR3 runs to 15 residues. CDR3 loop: CASSPPSSSTDTQYF. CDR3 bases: TGTGCCAGCTCACCACCCAGCTCTAGCACAGATACGCAGTATTTT.

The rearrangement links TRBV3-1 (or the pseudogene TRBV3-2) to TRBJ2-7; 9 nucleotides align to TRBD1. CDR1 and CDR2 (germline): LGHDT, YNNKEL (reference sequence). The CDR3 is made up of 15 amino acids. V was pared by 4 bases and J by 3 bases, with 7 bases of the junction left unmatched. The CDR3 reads CASSPPGQGLYEQYF. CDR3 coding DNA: TGTGCCAGCAGCCCACCGGGACAGGGCCTCTACGAGCAGTACTTC.

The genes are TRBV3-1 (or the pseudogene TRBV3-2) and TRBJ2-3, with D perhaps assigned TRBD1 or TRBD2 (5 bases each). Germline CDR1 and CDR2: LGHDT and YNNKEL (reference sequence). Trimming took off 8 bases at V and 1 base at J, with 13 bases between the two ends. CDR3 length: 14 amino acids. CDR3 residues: CASARQGGTDTQYF. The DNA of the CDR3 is TGTGCCAGCGCGAGGCAGGGAGGCACAGATACGCAGTATTTT.

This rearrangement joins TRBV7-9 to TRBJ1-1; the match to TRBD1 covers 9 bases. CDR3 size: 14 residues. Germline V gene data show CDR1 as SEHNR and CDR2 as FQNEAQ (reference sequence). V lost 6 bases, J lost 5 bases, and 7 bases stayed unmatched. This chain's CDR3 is CASRQGAGETEAFF. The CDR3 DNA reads TGTGCCAGCAGACAGGGGGCGGGGGAGACTGAAGCTTTCTTT.

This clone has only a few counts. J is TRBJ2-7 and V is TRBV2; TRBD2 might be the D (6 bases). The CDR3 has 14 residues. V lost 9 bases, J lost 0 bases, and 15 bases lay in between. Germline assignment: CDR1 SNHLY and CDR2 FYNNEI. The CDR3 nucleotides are TGTGCCAGTGGGGACTTTTTTAGCTCCTACGAGCAGTACTTC. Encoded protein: CASGDFFSSYEQYF.

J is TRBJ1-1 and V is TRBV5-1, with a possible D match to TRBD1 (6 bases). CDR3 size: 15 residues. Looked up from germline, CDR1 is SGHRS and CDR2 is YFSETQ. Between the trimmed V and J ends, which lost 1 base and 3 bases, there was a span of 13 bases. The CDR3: CASSLTGTTYTEAFF. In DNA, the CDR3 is TGCGCCAGCAGCTTGACCGGGACAACCTACACTGAAGCTTTCTTT.

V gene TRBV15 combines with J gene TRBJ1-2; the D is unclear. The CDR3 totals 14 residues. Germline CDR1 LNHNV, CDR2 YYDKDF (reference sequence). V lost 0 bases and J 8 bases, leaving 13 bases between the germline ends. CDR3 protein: CATSRDLAGWGYTF. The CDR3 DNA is TGTGCCACCAGCAGAGATCTAGCCGGTTGGGGCTACACCTTC.

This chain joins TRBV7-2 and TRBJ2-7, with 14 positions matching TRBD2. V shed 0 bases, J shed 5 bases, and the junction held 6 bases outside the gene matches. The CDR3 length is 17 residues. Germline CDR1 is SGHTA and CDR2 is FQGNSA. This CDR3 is CASSLALTSGRADEQYF. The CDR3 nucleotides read TGTGCCAGCAGCTTAGCTCTGACTAGCGGGAGGGCCGACGAGCAGTACTTC.